The rows below give T cell receptor beta chains drawn from one sample of a study of control samples from healthy donors and cancer patients. Using immunoSEQ multiplex PCR, the repertoire was profiled, and TCRdb retains in-frame clones only, with some absent. The sample holds roughly 150,000 clones, around 90% seen once. The sequenced sample consisted of blood. All receptors come from a man younger than 35 in good health. CDR3s include the opening cysteine and the closing phenylalanine or tryptophan. Fields, in order: V gene, clone size, CDR3 length, D gene, J gene, CDR3 protein, CDR3 DNA. A D gene is named only where the DNA matches it firmly. Not every row has a clone size; where given, it reads once, few, many or a size class.

TRBV5-1,NA,14,NA,TRBJ1-4,CASSLDIGYEKLFF,TGCGCCAGCAGCTTGGACATCGGGTACGAAAAACTGTTTTTT
TRBV18,NA,15,NA,TRBJ2-7,CASSPGMVGTYEQYF,TGTGCCAGCTCCCCGGGTATGGTAGGAACCTACGAGCAGTACTTC
TRBV7-9,NA,17,TRBD2,TRBJ2-1,CASSRKLAGGPRNEQFF,TGTGCCAGCAGCCGAAAGTTAGCGGGGGGGCCGAGGAATGAGCAGTTCTTC
TRBV19,NA,15,TRBD1,TRBJ2-7,CASQARDRAVHEQYF,TGTGCCAGTCAAGCCCGGGACAGGGCAGTCCACGAGCAGTACTTC
TRBV28,NA,13,NA,TRBJ2-5,CASSRQAPETQYF,TGTGCCAGCTCGAGACAGGCGCCAGAGACCCAGTACTTC
TRBV7-2,NA,14,NA,TRBJ1-2,CASSLDREGYGYTF,TGTGCCAGCAGCTTAGACCGGGAGGGCTATGGCTACACCTTC
TRBV10-1,few,13,NA,TRBJ1-5,CASKGLGSRPQHF,TGCGCCAGCAAGGGTCTCGGCAGTCGGCCCCAGCATTTT
TRBV3-1/TRBV3-2,NA,16,TRBD1,TRBJ1-5,CASSQDLDRGGQPQHF,TGTGCCAGCAGCCAAGATCTTGACAGGGGAGGTCAGCCCCAGCATTTT
TRBV7-9,NA,12,NA,TRBJ2-5,CASSLVGLTQYF,TGTGCCAGCAGCTTAGTGGGCCTGACCCAGTACTTC
TRBV7-9,NA,14,TRBD1,TRBJ2-7,CASSITGGSYEQYF,TGTGCCAGCAGCATAACAGGGGGCTCCTACGAGCAGTACTTC
TRBV5-8,few,11,NA,TRBJ1-1,CASSLVPEAFF,TGTGCCAGCAGCTTGGTACCTGAAGCTTTCTTT
TRBV28,NA,14,NA,TRBJ2-2,CASRVTGTTGELFF,TGTGCCAGCAGAGTTACAGGGACCACCGGGGAGCTGTTTTTT
TRBV7-2,NA,14,NA,TRBJ1-2,CASSKDLEGYGYTF,TGTGCCAGCAGTAAGGACCTGGAGGGATATGGCTACACCTTC
TRBV9,NA,13,NA,TRBJ1-1,CASSVRVNTEAFF,TGTGCCAGCAGCGTTAGAGTTAACACTGAAGCTTTCTTT
TRBV4-3,few,15,TRBD1,TRBJ1-5,CASSHGQGSDQPQHF,TGCGCCAGCAGCCACGGACAGGGATCTGATCAGCCCCAGCATTTT
TRBV6-2/TRBV6-3,NA,13,NA,TRBJ1-1,CASSYGGTAEAFF,TGTGCCAGCAGTTACGGGGGTACCGCTGAAGCTTTCTTT
TRBV20-1,NA,14,TRBD1,TRBJ2-1,CSASMGQGFNEQFF,TGCAGTGCTAGTATGGGACAGGGATTCAATGAGCAGTTCTTC
TRBV5-5,few,16,TRBD1,TRBJ1-6,CATRQGISSYNSPLHF,TGTGCCACACGACAGGGGATTAGCTCCTATAATTCACCCCTCCACTTT
TRBV2,NA,15,NA,TRBJ1-4,CASTFRPGRTEKLFF,TGTGCCAGCACTTTTCGGCCGGGGCGAACTGAAAAACTGTTTTTT
TRBV6-6,NA,15,NA,TRBJ1-5,CASSQSGGSNQPQHF,TGTGCCAGCAGCCAATCGGGGGGTAGCAATCAGCCCCAGCATTTT
TRBV9,NA,14,NA,TRBJ2-2,CASSVSENTGELFF,TGTGCCAGCAGCGTGTCTGAGAACACCGGGGAGCTGTTTTTT
TRBV5-1,NA,15,TRBD1,TRBJ1-2,CASSSSGTANYGYTF,TGCGCCAGCAGCTCTTCCGGGACAGCTAACTATGGCTACACCTTC
TRBV6-1,many,20,TRBD2,TRBJ2-1,CASSERTSLQLASGGAVQFF,TGTGCCAGCAGTGAAAGGACCTCCCTCCAACTGGCTAGCGGGGGGGCCGTACAGTTCTTC
TRBV5-4,NA,15,NA,TRBJ1-6,CASSLWGARFSPLHF,TGTGCCAGCAGCTTGTGGGGCGCCAGATTCTCACCCCTCCACTTT
TRBV24-1,NA,16,NA,TRBJ2-7,CATSDEWVDPLYEQYF,TGTGCCACCAGTGATGAGTGGGTTGACCCACTATACGAGCAGTACTTC
TRBV7-8,NA,14,NA,TRBJ1-6,CASSFGHIDSPLHF,TGTGCCAGCAGCTTCGGACATATAGATTCACCCCTCCACTTT
TRBV11-1,NA,12,NA,TRBJ2-3,CASSPGTHTQYF,TGTGCCAGCAGCCCGGGGACACATACGCAGTATTTT
TRBV5-5,NA,17,TRBD2,TRBJ2-3,CASSLDLAGGPPDTQYF,TGTGCCAGCAGCTTGGATCTAGCGGGGGGGCCCCCAGATACGCAGTATTTT
TRBV25-1,NA,15,NA,TRBJ1-1,CASSEVEGGNTEAFF,TGTGCCAGCAGTGAAGTGGAGGGAGGGAACACTGAAGCTTTCTTT
TRBV5-1,NA,16,TRBD2,TRBJ2-5,CASSLGISGGWETQYF,TGCGCCAGCAGCTTGGGTATTAGCGGGGGTTGGGAGACCCAGTACTTC
TRBV5-6,NA,15,NA,TRBJ2-2,CASSFAGLNTGELFF,TGTGCCAGCAGCTTCGCAGGGCTGAACACCGGGGAGCTGTTTTTT
TRBV13,NA,14,NA,TRBJ2-7,CASSLEQRAYEQYF,TGTGCCAGCAGCTTAGAACAGAGAGCCTACGAGCAGTACTTC
TRBV5-8,NA,14,NA,TRBJ2-7,CASSFRFGAYEQYF,TGTGCCAGCAGCTTCAGGTTTGGGGCCTACGAGCAGTACTTC
TRBV24-1,NA,14,TRBD1,TRBJ1-5,CATSARTGNQPQHF,TGTGCCACCAGTGCCCGGACAGGGAATCAGCCCCAGCATTTT
TRBV5-5,NA,14,TRBD1,TRBJ2-7,CASSLDRGSDEQYF,TGTGCCAGCAGCTTGGACAGGGGGAGCGACGAGCAGTACTTC
TRBV7-9,NA,17,NA,TRBJ1-1,CASSLGSVGGDKTEAFF,TGTGCCAGCAGCTTAGGCTCGGTAGGGGGGGATAAGACTGAAGCTTTCTTT
TRBV9,NA,14,TRBD2,TRBJ2-1,CASSVSGASNEQFF,TGTGCCAGCAGCGTGAGCGGGGCCTCCAATGAGCAGTTCTTC
TRBV6-6,NA,13,NA,TRBJ1-1,CASSEGGGKGAFF,TGTGCCAGCAGCGAAGGAGGGGGGAAAGGAGCTTTCTTT
TRBV19,NA,14,NA,TRBJ2-3,CASSIGAGPDTQYF,TGTGCCAGTAGTATTGGGGCAGGTCCAGATACGCAGTATTTT
TRBV6-5,NA,13,NA,TRBJ1-1,CASSYAAGTEAFF,TGTGCCAGCAGTTACGCGGCGGGCACTGAAGCTTTCTTT
TRBV6-1,NA,17,NA,TRBJ1-4,CASSESGRGRGYEKLFF,TGTGCCAGCAGTGAATCGGGGCGGGGCAGGGGTTATGAAAAACTGTTTTTT
TRBV5-1,NA,17,NA,TRBJ1-2,CASSLQGMEGSANGYTF,TGCGCCAGCAGCTTGCAGGGTATGGAGGGTTCGGCCAATGGCTACACCTTC
TRBV10-2,NA,12,NA,TRBJ2-3,CASSHTPDTQYF,TGCGCCAGCAGCCATACCCCAGATACGCAGTATTTT
TRBV5-1,NA,14,NA,TRBJ1-2,CASSLGGRSYGYTF,TGCGCCAGCAGCCTTGGGGGACGCAGCTATGGCTACACCTTC
TRBV18,NA,14,TRBD1,TRBJ1-5,CASSKQGAAQPQHF,TGTGCCAGCTCGAAGCAGGGGGCGGCTCAGCCCCAGCATTTT
TRBV5-1,NA,16,NA,TRBJ2-7,CASSSGRTGAGYEQYF,TGCGCCAGCAGCTCGGGCCGGACGGGGGCGGGGTACGAGCAGTACTTC
TRBV7-3,NA,15,TRBD2,TRBJ2-1,CASSSLAGGSNEQFF,TGTGCCAGCAGCTCGCTAGCGGGGGGCTCCAATGAGCAGTTCTTC
TRBV7-2,NA,18,TRBD1,TRBJ1-1,CASSRSLYRGKEDTEAFF,TGTGCCAGCAGCCGTTCCCTCTACAGGGGTAAGGAGGACACTGAAGCTTTCTTT
TRBV2,once,14,NA,TRBJ1-4,CASRPSRVGEKLFF,TGTGCCAGCAGACCTAGCCGGGTGGGGGAAAAACTGTTTTTT
TRBV4-2,few,16,TRBD2,TRBJ2-1,CASSQDNSGGADEQFF,TGTGCCAGCAGCCAAGATAACAGCGGGGGGGCCGATGAGCAGTTCTTC
TRBV4-3,NA,14,NA,TRBJ2-4,CASSQEIAKNIQYF,TGCGCCAGCAGCCAAGAGATAGCCAAAAACATTCAGTACTTC
TRBV28,NA,16,TRBD1,TRBJ1-1,CASSVGGTGGMAEAFF,TGTGCCAGCAGTGTGGGAGGGACAGGGGGTATGGCTGAAGCTTTCTTT